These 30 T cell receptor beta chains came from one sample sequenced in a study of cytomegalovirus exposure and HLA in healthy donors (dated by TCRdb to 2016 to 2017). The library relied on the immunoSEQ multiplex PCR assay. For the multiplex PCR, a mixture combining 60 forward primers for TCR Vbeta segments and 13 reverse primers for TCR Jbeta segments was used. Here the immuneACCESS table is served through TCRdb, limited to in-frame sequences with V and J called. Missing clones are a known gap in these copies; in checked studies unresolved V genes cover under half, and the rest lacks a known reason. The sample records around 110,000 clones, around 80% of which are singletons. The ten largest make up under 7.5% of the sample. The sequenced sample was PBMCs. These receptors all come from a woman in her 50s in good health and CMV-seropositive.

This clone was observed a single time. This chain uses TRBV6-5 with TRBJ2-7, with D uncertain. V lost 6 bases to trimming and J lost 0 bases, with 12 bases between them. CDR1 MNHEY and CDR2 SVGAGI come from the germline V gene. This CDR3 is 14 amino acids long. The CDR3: CASRTAGYSYEQYF. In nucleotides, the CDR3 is TGTGCCAGCAGAACGGCAGGCTACTCCTACGAGCAGTACTTC.

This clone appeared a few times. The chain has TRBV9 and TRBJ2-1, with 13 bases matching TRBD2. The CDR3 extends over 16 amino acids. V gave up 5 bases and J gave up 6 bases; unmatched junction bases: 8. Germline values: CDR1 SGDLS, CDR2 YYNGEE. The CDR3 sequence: CASRPPTSGGANEQFF. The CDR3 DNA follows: TGTGCCAGCAGGCCCCCAACTAGCGGGGGGGCCAATGAGCAGTTCTTC.

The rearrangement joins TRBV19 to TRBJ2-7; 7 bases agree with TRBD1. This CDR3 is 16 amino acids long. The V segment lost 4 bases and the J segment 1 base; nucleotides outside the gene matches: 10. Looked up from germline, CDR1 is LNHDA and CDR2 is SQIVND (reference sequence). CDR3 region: CASSNHPTGRSYEQYF. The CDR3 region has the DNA TGTGCCAGTAGTAACCACCCGACAGGGCGGTCCTACGAGCAGTACTTC. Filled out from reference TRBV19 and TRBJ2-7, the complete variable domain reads DGGITQSPKYLFRKEGQNVTLSCEQNLNHDAMYWYRQDPGQGLRLIYYSQIVNDFQKGDIAEGYSVSREKKESFPLTVTSAQKNPTAFYLCASSNHPTGRSYEQYFGPGTRLTVT.

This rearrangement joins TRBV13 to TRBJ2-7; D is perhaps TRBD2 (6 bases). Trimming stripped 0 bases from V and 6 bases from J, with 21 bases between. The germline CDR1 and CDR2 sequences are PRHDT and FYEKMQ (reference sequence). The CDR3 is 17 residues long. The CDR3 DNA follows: TGTGCCAGCAGCTTAGGGGGGGGTGGGGGGAACTACCGCGAGCAGTACTTC. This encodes CASSLGGGGGNYREQYF.

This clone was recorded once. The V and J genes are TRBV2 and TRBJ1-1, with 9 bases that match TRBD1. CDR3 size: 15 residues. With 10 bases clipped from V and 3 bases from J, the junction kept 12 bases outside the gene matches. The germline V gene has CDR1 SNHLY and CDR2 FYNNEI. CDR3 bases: TGTGCCACCCCCGGGACAGGGAGATTGGACACTGAAGCTTTCTTT. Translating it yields CATPGTGRLDTEAFF.

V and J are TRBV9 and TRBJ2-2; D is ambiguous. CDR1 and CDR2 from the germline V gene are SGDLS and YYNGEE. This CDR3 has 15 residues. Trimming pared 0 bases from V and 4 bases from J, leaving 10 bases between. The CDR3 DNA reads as TGTGCCAGCAGCGTAGACGGAGTTGTCACCGGGGAGCTGTTTTTT. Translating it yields CASSVDGVVTGELFF.

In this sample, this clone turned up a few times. This CDR3 is CASSETASGANVLTF. DNA for the CDR3: TGTGCCAGCAGCGAGACAGCTTCTGGGGCCAACGTCCTGACTTTC. The rearrangement links TRBV2 to TRBJ2-6, with a tentative D call TRBD1 (5 bases). Trimming cost V 6 bases and J 1 base, with 10 bases left between them. The germline gives CDR1 SNHLY, CDR2 FYNNEI. CDR3 length equals 15 residues.

As DNA, the CDR3 is TGTGCCAGCAGTTGGGACAGGGCTCGGGGCACTGAAGCTTTCTTT. It yields the protein CASSWDRARGTEAFF. This chain joins TRBV6-1 and TRBJ1-1, with 9 bases aligning to TRBD1. Germline CDR1 reads MNHNS; CDR2 reads SASEGT. Trimming at V came to 5 bases and at J to 4 bases, leaving 8 bases not matched to a gene. The length of the CDR3 is 15 residues.

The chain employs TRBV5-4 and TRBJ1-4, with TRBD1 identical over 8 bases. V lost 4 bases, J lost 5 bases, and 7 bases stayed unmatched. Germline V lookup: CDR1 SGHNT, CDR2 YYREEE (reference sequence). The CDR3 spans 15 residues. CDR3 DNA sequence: TGTGCCAGCAGCCCTTGGGACAGGAGAAATGAAAAACTGTTTTTT. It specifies CASSPWDRRNEKLFF.

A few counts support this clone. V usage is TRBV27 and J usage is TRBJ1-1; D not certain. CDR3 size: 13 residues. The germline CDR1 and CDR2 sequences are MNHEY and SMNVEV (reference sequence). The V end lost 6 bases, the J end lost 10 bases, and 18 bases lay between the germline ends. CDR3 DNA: TGTGCCAGCAGGGGTGATGTGTTGGAGGGAGCTTTCTTT. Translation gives CASRGDVLEGAFF.

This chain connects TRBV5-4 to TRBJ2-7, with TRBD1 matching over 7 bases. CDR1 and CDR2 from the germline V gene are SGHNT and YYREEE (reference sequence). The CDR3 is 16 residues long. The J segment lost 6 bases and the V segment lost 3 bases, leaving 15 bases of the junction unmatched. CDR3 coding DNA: TGTGCCAGCAGCTCACAGGGGCGGGTCCCCTCTGGCGAGCAGTACTTC. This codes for CASSSQGRVPSGEQYF.

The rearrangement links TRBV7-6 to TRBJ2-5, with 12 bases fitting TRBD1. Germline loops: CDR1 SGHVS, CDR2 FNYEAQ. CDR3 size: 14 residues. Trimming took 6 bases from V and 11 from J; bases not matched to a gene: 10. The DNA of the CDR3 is TGTGCCAGCAGTCCGGGACAGGGGGCGCGAGAGCAGTACTTC. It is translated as CASSPGQGAREQYF.

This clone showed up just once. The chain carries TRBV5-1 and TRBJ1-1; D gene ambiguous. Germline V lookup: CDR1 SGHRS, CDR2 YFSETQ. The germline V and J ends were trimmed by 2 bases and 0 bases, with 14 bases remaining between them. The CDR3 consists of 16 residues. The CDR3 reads CASSFPEITMNTEAFF. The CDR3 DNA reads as TGCGCCAGCAGCTTCCCGGAGATAACTATGAACACTGAAGCTTTCTTT.

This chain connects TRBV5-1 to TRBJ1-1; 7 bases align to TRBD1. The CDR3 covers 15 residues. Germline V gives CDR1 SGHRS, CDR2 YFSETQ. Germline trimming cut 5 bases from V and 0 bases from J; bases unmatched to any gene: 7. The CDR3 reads CASRSETGLNTEAFF. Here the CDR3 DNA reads TGCGCCAGCAGATCCGAGACAGGGCTGAACACTGAAGCTTTCTTT.

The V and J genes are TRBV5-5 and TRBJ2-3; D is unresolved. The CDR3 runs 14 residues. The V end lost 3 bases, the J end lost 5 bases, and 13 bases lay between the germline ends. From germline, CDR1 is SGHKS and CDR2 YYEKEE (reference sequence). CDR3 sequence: CASSSLGMGDTQYF. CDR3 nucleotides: TGTGCCAGCAGCTCCCTAGGTATGGGAGATACGCAGTATTTT.

This CDR3 reads CASRTGGFQAFF. CDR3 in DNA: TGCGCCAGCAGGACCGGAGGATTCCAGGCTTTCTTT. The J gene is TRBJ1-1, the V gene TRBV4-1; D not resolved. V lost 6 bases and J lost 11, with 16 bases in between. The CDR3 extends over 12 amino acids. The V gene's germline CDR1 is MGHRA and CDR2 YSYEKL.

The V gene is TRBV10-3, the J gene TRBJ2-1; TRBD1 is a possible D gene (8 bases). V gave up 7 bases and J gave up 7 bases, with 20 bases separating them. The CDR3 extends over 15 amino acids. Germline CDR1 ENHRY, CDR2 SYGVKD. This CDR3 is CAINLGGQGGNEQFF. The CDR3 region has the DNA TGTGCCATCAACTTAGGAGGACAGGGAGGGAATGAGCAGTTCTTC.

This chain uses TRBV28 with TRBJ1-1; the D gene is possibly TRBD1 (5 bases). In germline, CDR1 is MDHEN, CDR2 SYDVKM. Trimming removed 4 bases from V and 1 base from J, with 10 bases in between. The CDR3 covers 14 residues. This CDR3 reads CASSSGNRNTEAFF. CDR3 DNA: TGTGCCAGCAGTTCAGGGAACAGGAACACTGAAGCTTTCTTT.

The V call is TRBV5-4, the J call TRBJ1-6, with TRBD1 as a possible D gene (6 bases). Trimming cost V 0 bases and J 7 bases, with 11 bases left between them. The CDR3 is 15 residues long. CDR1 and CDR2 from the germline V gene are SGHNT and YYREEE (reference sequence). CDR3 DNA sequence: TGTGCCAGCAGCTTGGGTTCCGGACAGAATTCACCCCTCCACTTT. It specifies CASSLGSGQNSPLHF.

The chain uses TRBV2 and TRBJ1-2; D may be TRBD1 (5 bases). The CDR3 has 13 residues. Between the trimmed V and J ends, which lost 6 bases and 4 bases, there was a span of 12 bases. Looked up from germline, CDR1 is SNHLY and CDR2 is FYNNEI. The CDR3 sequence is CASRDTPVYGYTF. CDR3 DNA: TGTGCCAGCAGGGACACGCCAGTCTATGGCTACACCTTC.

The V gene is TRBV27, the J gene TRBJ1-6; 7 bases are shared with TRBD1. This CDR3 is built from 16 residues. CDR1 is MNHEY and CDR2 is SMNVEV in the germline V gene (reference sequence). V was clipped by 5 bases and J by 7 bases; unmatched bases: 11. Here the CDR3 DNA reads TGTGCCAGCAGTCCCCATGACAGGGCGCGCAATTCACCCCTCCACTTT. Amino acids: CASSPHDRARNSPLHF.

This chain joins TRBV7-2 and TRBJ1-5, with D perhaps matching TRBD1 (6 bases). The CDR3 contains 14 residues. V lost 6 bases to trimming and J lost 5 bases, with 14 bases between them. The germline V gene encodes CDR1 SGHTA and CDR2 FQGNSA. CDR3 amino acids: CASRPDSNHQPQHF. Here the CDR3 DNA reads TGTGCCAGCAGGCCGGACAGCAATCATCAGCCCCAGCATTTT.

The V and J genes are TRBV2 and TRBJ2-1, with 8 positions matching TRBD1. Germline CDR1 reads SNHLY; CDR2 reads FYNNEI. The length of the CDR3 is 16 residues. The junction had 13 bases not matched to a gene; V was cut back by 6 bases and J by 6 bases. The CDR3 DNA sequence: TGTGCCAGCAGAAGTCTCAGGGGGCCCCAGACCAATGAGCAGTTCTTC. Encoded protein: CASRSLRGPQTNEQFF.

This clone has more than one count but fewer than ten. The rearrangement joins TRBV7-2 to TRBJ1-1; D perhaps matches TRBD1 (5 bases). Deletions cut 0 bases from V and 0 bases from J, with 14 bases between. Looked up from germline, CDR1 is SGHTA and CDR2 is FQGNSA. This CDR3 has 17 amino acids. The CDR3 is CASSLARVGAMNTEAFF. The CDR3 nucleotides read TGTGCCAGCAGCTTAGCCAGGGTAGGGGCCATGAACACTGAAGCTTTCTTT.

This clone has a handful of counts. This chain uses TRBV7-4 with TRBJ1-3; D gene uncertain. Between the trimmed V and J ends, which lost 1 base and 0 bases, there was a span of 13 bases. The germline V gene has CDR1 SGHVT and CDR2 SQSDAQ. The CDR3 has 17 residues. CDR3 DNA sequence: TGTGCCAGCAGCTTAGGGCGGGCGCCGAGCTCTGGAAACACCATATATTTT. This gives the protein CASSLGRAPSSGNTIYF.

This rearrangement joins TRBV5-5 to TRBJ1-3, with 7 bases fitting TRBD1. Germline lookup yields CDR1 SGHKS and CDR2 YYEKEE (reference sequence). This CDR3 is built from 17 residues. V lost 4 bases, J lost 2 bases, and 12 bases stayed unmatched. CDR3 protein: CASSPRVMTGTGNTIYF. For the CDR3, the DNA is TGTGCCAGCAGCCCTCGAGTAATGACAGGGACTGGAAACACCATATATTTT.

The CDR3 sequence: CAISGQVSTDTQYF. CDR3 DNA: TGTGCCATCAGTGGCCAGGTCAGCACAGATACGCAGTATTTT. This chain connects TRBV10-3 to TRBJ2-3; D unresolved. Trimming removed 4 bases at V and 0 bases at J, with 8 bases between. The CDR3 sequence is 14 residues long. Germline CDR1 reads ENHRY; CDR2 reads SYGVKD.

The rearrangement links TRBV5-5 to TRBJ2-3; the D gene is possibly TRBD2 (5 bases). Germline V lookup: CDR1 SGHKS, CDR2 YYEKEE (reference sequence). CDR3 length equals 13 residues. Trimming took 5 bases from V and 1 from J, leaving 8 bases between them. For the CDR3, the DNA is TGTGCCAGCAGTGGACTGCGCACAGATACGCAGTATTTT. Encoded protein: CASSGLRTDTQYF.

The CDR3 is CASGTQGNQPQHF. In DNA form, the CDR3 reads TGTGCCTCGGGGACTCAAGGGAATCAGCCCCAGCATTTT. The J gene is TRBJ1-5, the V gene TRBV10-3; a possible D gene is TRBD1 (5 bases). Germline assignment: CDR1 ENHRY and CDR2 SYGVKD. The V end lost 11 bases, the J end lost 4 bases, and 15 bases lay between the germline ends. The CDR3 sequence is 13 residues long.

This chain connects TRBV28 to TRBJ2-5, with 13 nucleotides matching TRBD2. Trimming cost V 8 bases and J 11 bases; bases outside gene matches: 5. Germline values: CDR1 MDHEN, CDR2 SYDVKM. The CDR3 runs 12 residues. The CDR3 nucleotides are TGTGCCAGCGGGACTAGCGGGGTTGAGCAGTACTTC. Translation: CASGTSGVEQYF.